This T cell receptor beta chain was retrieved from a study of regulatory T cells in long-lasting Graves disease. Across the whole study: Graves' disease counted as persistent after over 5 years of antithyroid drugs with positive TSH receptor antibodies. Study-wide results and limits: The study found TRBV28, TRBJ1-2 and TRBJ2-5 favored in persistent disease.

Library construction for TCR beta used iRepertoire HTBI primers and Arm-PCR of CDR3 regions. TCRdb re-analysed the multiplex PCR reads in MiXCR, keeping a single row per CDR3 protein. The table shows almost 350,000 distinct CDR3 sequences, with around a fifth occurring only once. This clonotype has a count of ten or more. What it recognizes is unknown. Germline CDR1 reads SGHTA; CDR2 reads FQGNSA. V dropped 2 bases and J dropped 11 bases, with 9 bases sitting between them. The CDR3 length is 11 residues. Indicated time point: persistent/refractory GD, antithyroid drugs over 5 years with positive TRAb. The TCR library was prepared using RNA isolated from PBMCs.

The chain employs TRBV7-2 and TRBJ1-1; D call uncertain. This specimen consisted of peripheral blood mononuclear cells (PBMCs), obtained when the disease was refractory, from a patient treated with antithyroid drugs. The sequence came from a female donor with Graves disease. CDR3 protein: CASSLMFRAFF. The CDR3 coding sequence is TGTGCCAGCAGCTTAATGTTTCGCGCTTTCTTT.